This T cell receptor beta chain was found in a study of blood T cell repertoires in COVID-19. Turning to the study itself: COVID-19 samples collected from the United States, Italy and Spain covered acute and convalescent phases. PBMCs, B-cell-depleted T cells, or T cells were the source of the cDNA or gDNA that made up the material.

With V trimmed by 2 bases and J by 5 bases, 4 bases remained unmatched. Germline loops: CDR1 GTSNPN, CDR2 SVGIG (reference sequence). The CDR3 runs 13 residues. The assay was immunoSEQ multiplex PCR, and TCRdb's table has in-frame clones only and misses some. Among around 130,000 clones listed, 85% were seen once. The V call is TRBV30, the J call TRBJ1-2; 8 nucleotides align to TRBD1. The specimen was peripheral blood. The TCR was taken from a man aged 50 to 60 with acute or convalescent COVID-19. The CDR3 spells CAWSFRQGYGYTF. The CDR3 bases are TGTGCCTGGAGTTTCAGACAGGGGTATGGCTACACCTTC.